These 8 T cell receptor beta chains came from one sample sequenced in a study of shared clonotypes between healthy human individuals. Data came from immunoSEQ multiplex PCR; TCRdb stores just in-frame clones and leaves some out. The repertoire holds about 680,000 clones, with 92% as singletons. Selected positively for CCR7 and CD45RO-negative, naive CD8 cells excluded terminally differentiated effector memory CD45RA+ cells. The sequenced sample consisted of naive CD8+ T cells sorted from blood. The receptors were sampled from a man in his thirties or forties in good health.

This clone was recorded only once. CDR3 DNA: TGCGCCAGCAGCCAAGATCGGGTATTCGCGGACAACACTGAAGCTTTCTTT. It specifies CASSQDRVFADNTEAFF. J is TRBJ1-1 and V is TRBV4-3, with D uncertain. CDR1 and CDR2 (germline): LGHNA, YSLEER. V was cut by 0 bases and J by 2 bases, with 16 bases left in between. CDR3 length: 17 residues.

The chain carries TRBV2 and TRBJ1-5; D is uncertain. Trimming removed 4 bases at V and 5 bases at J, with 21 bases between. This CDR3 is built from 17 residues. CDR1 and CDR2 (germline): SNHLY, FYNNEI. This chain's CDR3 is CASSVSRNDNFDQPQHF. The CDR3 DNA reads as TGTGCCAGCAGTGTTTCACGGAATGACAATTTCGATCAGCCCCAGCATTTT.

This sequence joins TRBV7-8 and TRBJ2-3, with 10 bases identical to TRBD1. The germline gives CDR1 SGHVS, CDR2 FQNEAQ. CDR3 size: 18 residues. The V and J ends lost 1 base and 3 bases, in that order; junction bases with no gene match: 10. The CDR3, as DNA: TGTGCCAGCAGCTTAGTAGTAATACGGACAGGGGGAACAGATACGCAGTATTTT. Its protein is CASSLVVIRTGGTDTQYF.

This clone was detected many times. The rearrangement joins TRBV15 to TRBJ2-2, with TRBD2 matching 10 bases. Germline lookup yields CDR1 LNHNV and CDR2 YYDKDF (reference sequence). J was trimmed by 3 bases and V by 8 bases; bases with no gene match: 6. The CDR3 covers 15 residues. The CDR3 loop reads CATSRGTSDTGELFF. The CDR3 coding sequence is TGTGCCACCTCTAGGGGGACTAGCGACACCGGGGAGCTGTTTTTT.

The CDR3 bases are TGCGCCAGCAGCCACCTCCTTGGGCGGGAGGACAATGAGCAGTTCTTC. Protein product: CASSHLLGREDNEQFF. J is TRBJ2-1 and V is TRBV4-3; 8 nucleotides align to TRBD2. This CDR3 is 16 amino acids long. Germline trimming cut 3 bases from V and 5 bases from J; bases unmatched to any gene: 9. CDR1 and CDR2 from the germline V gene are LGHNA and YSLEER.

This clone was detected only once. V and J are TRBV29-1 and TRBJ2-1, with D uncertain. V was trimmed by 4 bases and J by 5 bases, leaving 15 bases between them. The CDR3 runs to 14 residues. Germline CDR1 and CDR2: SQVTM and ANQGSEA. The CDR3 protein is CSVVPGTTHNEQFF. The CDR3 DNA follows: TGCAGCGTTGTTCCCGGCACAACCCACAATGAGCAGTTCTTC.

This clone is a singleton in its sample. Other DNA sequences in this specimen translate into the identical CDR3. The chain combines TRBV6-5 with TRBJ1-3; D unresolved. The CDR3 length is 13 residues. V was clipped by 0 bases and J by 4 bases, with 4 bases between them. Germline CDR1 and CDR2: MNHEY and SVGAGI. CDR3 amino acids: CASSYSGGNTIYF. The CDR3 DNA reads TGTGCCAGCAGTTACTCTGGAGGAAACACCATATATTTT.

The chain joins TRBV27 to TRBJ2-1; D might be TRBD2 (6 bases). V was pared by 3 bases and J by 2 bases, with 14 bases between. The CDR3 has 16 residues. Germline assignment: CDR1 MNHEY and CDR2 SMNVEV (reference sequence). The CDR3 is CASSLASANPYNEQFF. The CDR3 nucleotides are TGTGCCAGCAGTTTGGCTAGCGCAAACCCCTACAATGAGCAGTTCTTC.